Listed here are 16 T cell receptor beta chains from one sample, sequenced in a study of blood T cell repertoires in COVID-19. The method was immunoSEQ multiplex PCR; TCRdb's version includes in-frame clones alone and lacks a portion of them. This table has 300,000 or so clones, about 90% appearing once. Sequenced: peripheral blood. The receptor source for this set is a woman in her forties with acute or convalescent COVID-19.

This chain connects TRBV7-3 to TRBJ2-3; TRBD2 might be the D (6 bases). The CDR3 has 18 residues. The germline V gene encodes CDR1 SGHTA and CDR2 FQGTGA. With 4 bases removed from V and 3 bases from J, the gap between germline ends came to 23 bases. The CDR3, as DNA: TGTGCCAGCAGCTCCCCGCTTCGGGCGGGCGGGGCTACAGATACGCAGTATTTT. Amino acid sequence: CASSSPLRAGGATDTQYF.

This clone was counted once. The chain employs TRBV4-1 and TRBJ1-4; 10 bases fit TRBD1. The length of the CDR3 is 17 residues. Looked up from germline, CDR1 is MGHRA and CDR2 is YSYEKL. Unmatched junction bases numbered 10, after V lost 1 base and J lost 8 bases. The CDR3 sequence: CASSQGREGQGVEKLFF. The CDR3 DNA reads as TGCGCCAGCAGCCAAGGAAGGGAAGGACAGGGGGTAGAAAAACTGTTTTTT.

The chain links TRBV20-1 to TRBJ1-2; D not resolved. The V end was cut by 3 bases, the J end by 2 bases, with 13 bases between. The CDR3 loop spans 14 amino acids. Germline CDR1 DFQATT, CDR2 SNEGSKA (reference sequence). This CDR3 is CSASLEGSNYGYTF. CDR3 in DNA: TGCAGTGCTAGTCTAGAGGGTTCCAACTATGGCTACACCTTC.

The rearrangement joins TRBV24-1 to TRBJ2-7; weak D call: TRBD2 (5 bases). V dropped 0 bases and J dropped 4 bases, with 12 bases sitting between them. The CDR3 covers 15 residues. Germline-derived CDR1 and CDR2 are KGHDR and SFDVKD. The CDR3 spells CATSDLNIGEYEQYV. The CDR3 DNA reads TGTGCCACCAGTGATTTGAATATCGGGGAGTACGAGCAGTACGTC.

This clone was seen only once. V is TRBV6-6 and J is TRBJ2-7; 10 bases line up with TRBD1. The CDR3 has 16 residues. Germline CDR1 MNHNY, CDR2 SVGAGI (reference sequence). V lost 6 bases to trimming and J lost 2 bases; unmatched junction nucleotides: 10. DNA for the CDR3: TGTGCCAGCAGCCGCACCCCCGGGACAGGGGCCTACGAGCAGTACGTC. Translated, it gives CASSRTPGTGAYEQYV.

The chain has TRBV25-1 and TRBJ1-1; TRBD1 matches 8 bases. The CDR3 runs to 15 residues. With V trimmed by 4 bases and J by 3 bases, 7 bases remained unmatched. Germline-derived CDR1 and CDR2 are MGHDK and SYGVNS. The CDR3 region is CASSVNRGWDTEAFF. CDR3 in DNA: TGTGCCAGCAGTGTGAACAGGGGGTGGGACACTGAAGCTTTCTTT.

This clone was observed a few times. The chain has TRBV5-6 and TRBJ1-4; tentatively, D is TRBD1 (5 bases). The V gene's germline CDR1 is SGHDT and CDR2 YYEEEE. The CDR3 length is 14 residues. V was clipped by 4 bases and J by 7 bases, with 14 bases between them. Here the CDR3 reads CASSTWGEGEKLFF. CDR3 nucleotides: TGTGCCAGCAGCACATGGGGGGAGGGTGAAAAACTGTTTTTT.

The V and J genes are TRBV6-5 and TRBJ1-2, with 7 positions matching TRBD1. Germline loops: CDR1 MNHEY, CDR2 SVGAGI. This CDR3 region has 13 residues. V lost 8 bases, J lost 0 bases, and 3 bases stayed unmatched. This chain's CDR3 is CASWDSTNYGYTF. The CDR3 bases are TGTGCCAGCTGGGACAGTACTAACTATGGCTACACCTTC.

This chain joins TRBV27 and TRBJ1-6; TRBD1 might be the D (6 bases). The V gene lost 2 bases and the J gene lost 10 bases, with 18 bases spanning the gap. Germline V gene lookup returns CDR1 MNHEY and CDR2 SMNVEV (reference sequence). The CDR3 totals 16 residues. Written as DNA, the CDR3 is TGTGCCAGCAGTTTACGATCGGACAGCCGGGGATCACCCCTCCACTTT. Amino acids: CASSLRSDSRGSPLHF.

This chain uses TRBV9 with TRBJ1-1, with 7 bases that match TRBD1. The V gene's germline CDR1 is SGDLS and CDR2 YYNGEE. The V gene end was trimmed by 4 bases and the J gene end by 1 base; junction bases not matched to a gene: 13. The CDR3 spans 17 residues. In DNA form, the CDR3 reads TGTGCCAGCAGCCTCCGGGACAGAACCCTCCAGAACACTGAAGCTTTCTTT. Amino acid sequence: CASSLRDRTLQNTEAFF.

The chain recombines TRBV10-3 with TRBJ1-3; 7 bases map to TRBD1. V was clipped by 6 bases and J by 0 bases; unmatched bases: 8. The germline V gene has CDR1 ENHRY and CDR2 SYGVKD. The CDR3 extends over 16 amino acids. As DNA, the CDR3 is TGTGCCATCAGGTCCACCGGGACAGCCTCTGGAAACACCATATATTTT. Translating it yields CAIRSTGTASGNTIYF.

On this clone itself: Compared with germline, one end of the junction differs, possibly owing to a read error. V gene TRBV7-2 combines with J gene TRBJ2-1, with a possible D match to TRBD1 (5 bases). This CDR3 has 14 residues. The germline CDR1 and CDR2 sequences are SGHTA and FQGNSA. DNA of the CDR3: TGTGCCAGCAGCTTAGCGGGGCGATACAATGAGCAGCTCTTC. Protein: CASSLAGRYNEQLF.

The chain recombines TRBV10-1 with TRBJ2-7; D possibly corresponds to TRBD2 (6 bases). The germline V gene has CDR1 WNHNN and CDR2 SYGVQD (reference sequence). V lost 4 bases and J lost 10, with 11 bases in between. CDR3 size: 11 residues. The CDR3 loop is CASSAAGTQYV. CDR3 nucleotide sequence: TGCGCCAGCAGTGCTGCCGGGACTCAGTACGTC.

The chain is built from TRBV18 and TRBJ1-2, with TRBD1 identical over 10 bases. CDR3 length equals 17 residues. In germline, CDR1 is KGHSH, CDR2 LQKENI. The J segment lost 2 bases and the V segment lost 2 bases, leaving 8 bases of the junction unmatched. The CDR3 sequence is CASSPSRRTGGNYGYTF. For the CDR3, the DNA is TGTGCCAGCTCACCATCCAGACGGACAGGGGGAAACTATGGCTACACCTTC.

This clone has just a few counts. J is TRBJ2-3 and V is TRBV6-4; TRBD2 matches 7 bases. The CDR3 spans 16 residues. Germline V gene lookup returns CDR1 MRHNA and CDR2 SNTAGT. V was pared by 0 bases and J by 2 bases, with 5 bases of the junction left unmatched. The chain's CDR3 is CASSDSPGGVTDTQYF. In DNA form, the CDR3 reads TGTGCCAGCAGTGACTCGCCGGGGGGAGTCACAGATACGCAGTATTTT.

This sequence joins TRBV30 and TRBJ2-3; a weak D match, TRBD2 (5 bases). This CDR3 spans 13 amino acids. Trimming stripped 1 base from V and 8 bases from J, with 13 bases between. Germline V CDR1 and CDR2: GTSNPN, SVGIG (reference sequence). The DNA of the CDR3 is TGTGCCTGGAGTGGCGGGCCCCCAGGTACGCAGTATTTT. It encodes CAWSGGPPGTQYF.